The rows below give T cell receptor beta chains drawn from one sample of a study of OX40 agonist ivuxolimab in advanced cancers. The protocol was immunoSEQ multiplex PCR, while the TCRdb copy is restricted to in-frame clones and leaves out a portion. Here the sample spans about 53,000 clones, approximately 92% being singletons. Specimen: CD4+ or CD8+ T cells sorted from blood, collected in a trial of the OX40 agonist ivuxolimab. The receptors were sampled from an adult with an advanced solid tumor such as melanoma, head and neck, liver or kidney cancer. CDR3s include the opening cysteine and the closing phenylalanine or tryptophan. The order of the fields is V gene, D gene, clone size, J gene, CDR3 DNA, CDR3 protein. D genes are given only for firm matches. The listing skips clone size in some rows; elsewhere it reads once, few, many or a size class.

V gene: TRBV7-7
D gene: -
clone size: -
J gene: TRBJ2-2
CDR3 DNA: TGTGCTAGCAGCCCGGGAGCGACGCCAAACACCGGGGAGCTGTTTTTT
CDR3 protein: CASSPGATPNTGELFF

V gene: TRBV28
D gene: -
clone size: -
J gene: TRBJ2-1
CDR3 DNA: TGTGCCAGCACCATACCCGAAAGGAATGAGCAGTTCTTC
CDR3 protein: CASTIPERNEQFF

V gene: TRBV7-4
D gene: -
clone size: -
J gene: TRBJ2-7
CDR3 DNA: TGTGCCAGCAGCTTAGGGGTCAGTTCCTACGAGCAGTACTTC
CDR3 protein: CASSLGVSSYEQYF

V gene: TRBV28
D gene: TRBD1
clone size: -
J gene: TRBJ2-7
CDR3 DNA: TGTGCCAGCAGTTTTGGGACACCTGAGGGGACAGGGGGCTACGAGCAGTACTTC
CDR3 protein: CASSFGTPEGTGGYEQYF

V gene: TRBV6-1
D gene: -
clone size: -
J gene: TRBJ2-1
CDR3 DNA: TGTGCCAGCAGTGCCCAGCCGGGAAGCGGGAATGAGCAGTTCTTC
CDR3 protein: CASSAQPGSGNEQFF

V gene: TRBV28
D gene: TRBD1
clone size: -
J gene: TRBJ1-5
CDR3 DNA: TGTGCCAGCAGTCCAACTCAGGGGGCCGGCAATCAGCCCCAGCATTTT
CDR3 protein: CASSPTQGAGNQPQHF

V gene: TRBV30
D gene: -
clone size: -
J gene: TRBJ1-1
CDR3 DNA: TGTGCCTGGATAGTAAGGTCCCCCAAGGGCACTGAAGCTTTCTTT
CDR3 protein: CAWIVRSPKGTEAFF

V gene: TRBV6-1
D gene: TRBD1
clone size: -
J gene: TRBJ2-3
CDR3 DNA: TGTGCCAGCACCAACCCGGGACAGGGGACAGATACGCAGTATTTT
CDR3 protein: CASTNPGQGTDTQYF

V gene: TRBV11-3
D gene: -
clone size: -
J gene: TRBJ2-1
CDR3 DNA: TGTGCCAGCAGCTTACTGGGGGATGAGCAGTTCTTC
CDR3 protein: CASSLLGDEQFF

V gene: TRBV4-3
D gene: TRBD2
clone size: -
J gene: TRBJ2-7
CDR3 DNA: TGCGCCAGCAGCCAAGTAGCGGGGAGCTCCTACGAGCAGTACTTC
CDR3 protein: CASSQVAGSSYEQYF

V gene: TRBV7-7
D gene: TRBD2
clone size: -
J gene: TRBJ2-5
CDR3 DNA: TGTGCTAGCAGCCATCCGTCCTTTCTAGCGGGAGGCCCCCGTTTGGAGACCCAGTACTTC
CDR3 protein: CASSHPSFLAGGPRLETQYF

V gene: TRBV7-3
D gene: TRBD1
clone size: -
J gene: TRBJ2-3
CDR3 DNA: TGTGCCAGCAGCCCCCAGCACAGGGGAAGCTTGAACACAGATACGCAGTATTTT
CDR3 protein: CASSPQHRGSLNTDTQYF

V gene: TRBV28
D gene: -
clone size: -
J gene: TRBJ1-5
CDR3 DNA: TGTGCCAGCAGTTTATCTCCAGGCCGAAGCAATCAGCCCCAGCATTTT
CDR3 protein: CASSLSPGRSNQPQHF

V gene: TRBV28
D gene: -
clone size: few
J gene: TRBJ1-1
CDR3 DNA: TGTGCCAGCAGATCGGTTCGATTCACTGAAGCTTTCTTT
CDR3 protein: CASRSVRFTEAFF

V gene: TRBV5-6
D gene: TRBD1
clone size: -
J gene: TRBJ2-5
CDR3 DNA: TGTGCCAGCAGCCCCGGGACAGGGATGCGAGAGACCCAGTACTTC
CDR3 protein: CASSPGTGMRETQYF

V gene: TRBV28
D gene: -
clone size: -
J gene: TRBJ1-6
CDR3 DNA: TGTGCCAGCACCCAATCCGGGCCTAATTCACCCCTCCACTTT
CDR3 protein: CASTQSGPNSPLHF

V gene: TRBV6-1
D gene: -
clone size: once
J gene: TRBJ2-7
CDR3 DNA: TGTGCCAGCAGTGAAAATCCTGACGGCTTCTACGAGCAGTACTTC
CDR3 protein: CASSENPDGFYEQYF

V gene: TRBV19
D gene: -
clone size: -
J gene: TRBJ1-1
CDR3 DNA: TGTGCCAGTAATACAAGGATGGGGTACGGACACTTGAACACTGAAGCTTTCTTT
CDR3 protein: CASNTRMGYGHLNTEAFF

V gene: TRBV11-2
D gene: TRBD1
clone size: -
J gene: TRBJ2-5
CDR3 DNA: TGTGCCAGCAGCTTGACAGGGGGGTACCAAGAGACCCAGTACTTC
CDR3 protein: CASSLTGGYQETQYF

V gene: TRBV5-1
D gene: -
clone size: many
J gene: TRBJ1-1
CDR3 DNA: TGCGCCAGCAGCTTGGCATGGGAGGGTAGGGAAGCTTTCTTT
CDR3 protein: CASSLAWEGREAFF

V gene: TRBV7-3
D gene: -
clone size: -
J gene: TRBJ1-2
CDR3 DNA: TGTGCCGGCAGCCCAGGAGGGGCTAACTATGGCTACACCTTC
CDR3 protein: CAGSPGGANYGYTF

V gene: TRBV5-4
D gene: -
clone size: -
J gene: TRBJ2-7
CDR3 DNA: TGTGCCAGCAGCTTGGGGGGTCGGAATCTCTACGAGCAGTACTTC
CDR3 protein: CASSLGGRNLYEQYF

V gene: TRBV2
D gene: TRBD2
clone size: -
J gene: TRBJ2-4
CDR3 DNA: TGTGCCAGCAGTTTGGGGACTAGGGGAAACATTCAGTACTTC
CDR3 protein: CASSLGTRGNIQYF

V gene: TRBV6-1
D gene: TRBD1
clone size: -
J gene: TRBJ2-1
CDR3 DNA: TGTGCCAGCAGCGCGACAAGGGACAGGAATGAGCAGTTCTTC
CDR3 protein: CASSATRDRNEQFF

V gene: TRBV2
D gene: -
clone size: -
J gene: TRBJ1-4
CDR3 DNA: TGTGCCAGCAGTGAAGCCGGGCATGAGGATGAAAAACTGTTTTTT
CDR3 protein: CASSEAGHEDEKLFF

V gene: TRBV28
D gene: TRBD1
clone size: -
J gene: TRBJ1-2
CDR3 DNA: TGTGCCAGCAGTTCCTCCGGGACAGGTGACTATGGCTACACCTTC
CDR3 protein: CASSSSGTGDYGYTF

V gene: TRBV6-6
D gene: TRBD1
clone size: -
J gene: TRBJ2-3
CDR3 DNA: TGTGCCAGCAACCCCGGGACAGCCACAGATACGCAGTATTTT
CDR3 protein: CASNPGTATDTQYF

V gene: TRBV7-9
D gene: -
clone size: -
J gene: TRBJ2-1
CDR3 DNA: TGTGCCAGCAGCTTAGCCATTGGCTCCTACAATGAGCAGTTCTTC
CDR3 protein: CASSLAIGSYNEQFF

V gene: TRBV5-1
D gene: -
clone size: -
J gene: TRBJ2-1
CDR3 DNA: TGCGCCAGCAGCTTGGCAGGGAAACATGAGCAGTTCTTC
CDR3 protein: CASSLAGKHEQFF

V gene: TRBV7-2
D gene: TRBD2
clone size: -
J gene: TRBJ2-1
CDR3 DNA: TGTGCCAGCAGCTGGATGGTCGCTAGCGGGGGCCATGAGCAGTTCTTC
CDR3 protein: CASSWMVASGGHEQFF

V gene: TRBV11-2
D gene: -
clone size: -
J gene: TRBJ2-2
CDR3 DNA: TGTGCCAGCAGCCCCCGAGGGCCGACCACCGGGGAGCTGTTTTTT
CDR3 protein: CASSPRGPTTGELFF

V gene: TRBV30
D gene: -
clone size: -
J gene: TRBJ2-1
CDR3 DNA: TGTGCCTGGAACCCCTTAAGCCCCTACAATGAGCAGTTCTTC
CDR3 protein: CAWNPLSPYNEQFF

V gene: TRBV28
D gene: TRBD1
clone size: -
J gene: TRBJ1-3
CDR3 DNA: TGTGCCAGCAGTTCTCAGGGGGTAACTGGAAACACCATATATTTT
CDR3 protein: CASSSQGVTGNTIYF

V gene: TRBV4-3
D gene: -
clone size: -
J gene: TRBJ1-5
CDR3 DNA: TGCGCCAGCAGCCAAGAACTAAGGGGGCCCCAGCATTTT
CDR3 protein: CASSQELRGPQHF

V gene: TRBV28
D gene: -
clone size: once
J gene: TRBJ2-1
CDR3 DNA: TGTGCCAGCAGTTTATTGGACACCTACAATGAGCAGTTCTTC
CDR3 protein: CASSLLDTYNEQFF

V gene: TRBV30
D gene: -
clone size: -
J gene: TRBJ1-1
CDR3 DNA: TGTGCCTGGAGAGAAGGGTTCACTGAAGCTTTCTTT
CDR3 protein: CAWREGFTEAFF

V gene: TRBV6-6
D gene: -
clone size: -
J gene: TRBJ2-2
CDR3 DNA: TGTGCCAGCAGTACCCCACTACCGAACACCGGGGAGCTGTTTTTT
CDR3 protein: CASSTPLPNTGELFF

V gene: TRBV30
D gene: TRBD2
clone size: -
J gene: TRBJ2-3
CDR3 DNA: TGTGCCCGTTCGTGGCGGGAGGGCCAGGGAGATACGCAGTATTTT
CDR3 protein: CARSWREGQGDTQYF

V gene: TRBV7-6
D gene: TRBD2
clone size: -
J gene: TRBJ2-3
CDR3 DNA: TGTGCCAGCAGCCCGGGACTAGCGGGGGCCCCAGATACGCAGTATTTT
CDR3 protein: CASSPGLAGAPDTQYF

V gene: TRBV4-2
D gene: TRBD2
clone size: -
J gene: TRBJ2-3
CDR3 DNA: TGTGCCAGCAGCCACCCCGGGACTAGCGCAGTTAGCACAGATACGCAGTATTTT
CDR3 protein: CASSHPGTSAVSTDTQYF

V gene: TRBV25-1
D gene: -
clone size: -
J gene: TRBJ1-3
CDR3 DNA: TGTGCCAGCATGGCTTCCTCTGGAAACACCATATATTTT
CDR3 protein: CASMASSGNTIYF

V gene: TRBV9
D gene: TRBD2
clone size: few
J gene: TRBJ2-3
CDR3 DNA: TGTGCCAGCAGCGATAGCGGGACCACAGATACGCAGTATTTT
CDR3 protein: CASSDSGTTDTQYF

V gene: TRBV7-2
D gene: -
clone size: -
J gene: TRBJ1-2
CDR3 DNA: TGTGCCAGCAGCCCCCGGAGCGGGGGGCTGTATGGCTACACCTTC
CDR3 protein: CASSPRSGGLYGYTF

V gene: TRBV4-2
D gene: -
clone size: -
J gene: TRBJ2-7
CDR3 DNA: TGTGCCAGCAGCCAAGGGGCAGGGCCCTACGAGCAGTACTTC
CDR3 protein: CASSQGAGPYEQYF

V gene: TRBV12-5
D gene: TRBD1
clone size: -
J gene: TRBJ1-5
CDR3 DNA: TGTGCTAGTGGCCCTACCCTAGGACAGGGGGGGTTGATGGATCAGCCCCAGCATTTT
CDR3 protein: CASGPTLGQGGLMDQPQHF

V gene: TRBV19
D gene: -
clone size: once
J gene: TRBJ2-2
CDR3 DNA: TGTGCCAGTAGTATAGCCCCCTCAAACAGGAACACCGGGGAGCTGTTTTTT
CDR3 protein: CASSIAPSNRNTGELFF

V gene: TRBV5-1
D gene: TRBD2
clone size: -
J gene: TRBJ2-3
CDR3 DNA: TGCGCCAGCAGCCAGGGGACTAGCGGGAGTGCAGATACGCAGTATTTT
CDR3 protein: CASSQGTSGSADTQYF

V gene: TRBV7-2
D gene: -
clone size: -
J gene: TRBJ1-1
CDR3 DNA: TGTGCCAGCAGCTTAGATGGGTTGAACACTGAAGCTTTCTTT
CDR3 protein: CASSLDGLNTEAFF

V gene: TRBV5-4
D gene: TRBD1
clone size: -
J gene: TRBJ1-1
CDR3 DNA: TGTGCCAGCAGCTCGGGGGGCACGGGACAGGGGAGAACTGAAGCTTTCTTT
CDR3 protein: CASSSGGTGQGRTEAFF

V gene: TRBV16
D gene: -
clone size: few
J gene: TRBJ2-5
CDR3 DNA: TGTGCCAGCAGCCAACGGGTCGGAGAGACCCAGTACTTC
CDR3 protein: CASSQRVGETQYF

V gene: TRBV28
D gene: -
clone size: -
J gene: TRBJ1-3
CDR3 DNA: TGTGCCACCACCTCTGGAAACACCATATATTTT
CDR3 protein: CATTSGNTIYF

V gene: TRBV6-5
D gene: -
clone size: -
J gene: TRBJ1-6
CDR3 DNA: TGTGCCAGCAGTAACGCGGGGAATTCACCCCTCCACTTT
CDR3 protein: CASSNAGNSPLHF

V gene: TRBV10-3
D gene: -
clone size: -
J gene: TRBJ2-5
CDR3 DNA: TGTGCCATCAGTGCTCCTCGAGAGACCCAGTACTTC
CDR3 protein: CAISAPRETQYF

V gene: TRBV27
D gene: -
clone size: -
J gene: TRBJ1-2
CDR3 DNA: TGTGCCAGCAGTTTAAATGCTTTGATCTATGGCTACACCTTC
CDR3 protein: CASSLNALIYGYTF

V gene: TRBV6-5
D gene: -
clone size: -
J gene: TRBJ1-2
CDR3 DNA: TGTGCCAGCAGCCCCAACCGGGACCCCTATGGCTACACCTTC
CDR3 protein: CASSPNRDPYGYTF

V gene: TRBV4-1
D gene: TRBD1
clone size: -
J gene: TRBJ2-3
CDR3 DNA: TGCGCCAGCAGCCAAGTCGGGACAGCAGATACGCAGTATTTT
CDR3 protein: CASSQVGTADTQYF

V gene: TRBV10-1
D gene: TRBD1
clone size: once
J gene: TRBJ1-1
CDR3 DNA: TGCGCCAGCCGGTCAGGGGGGGACACTGAAGCTTTCTTT
CDR3 protein: CASRSGGDTEAFF

V gene: TRBV21-1
D gene: -
clone size: -
J gene: TRBJ2-4
CDR3 DNA: TGTGCCAGCAGCAAAGGTCAGGGACCGGGTTTAGGAATCAAAAACATTCAGTACTTC
CDR3 protein: CASSKGQGPGLGIKNIQYF

V gene: TRBV2
D gene: -
clone size: -
J gene: TRBJ1-1
CDR3 DNA: TGTGCCAGCAGGGACCCGGGGGCTGAAGCTTTCTTT
CDR3 protein: CASRDPGAEAFF